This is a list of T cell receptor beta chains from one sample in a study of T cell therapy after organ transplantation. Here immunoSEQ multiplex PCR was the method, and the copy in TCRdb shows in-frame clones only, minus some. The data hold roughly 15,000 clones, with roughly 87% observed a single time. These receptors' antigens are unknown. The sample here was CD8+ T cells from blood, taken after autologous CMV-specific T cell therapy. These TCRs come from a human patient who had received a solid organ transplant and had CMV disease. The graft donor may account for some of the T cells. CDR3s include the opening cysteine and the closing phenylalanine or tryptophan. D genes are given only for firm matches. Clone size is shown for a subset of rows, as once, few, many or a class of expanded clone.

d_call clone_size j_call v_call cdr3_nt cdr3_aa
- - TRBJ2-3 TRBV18 TGTGCCAGCTCACCCCCCCGGGACACCCTGGTGGATACGCAGTATTTT CASSPPRDTLVDTQYF
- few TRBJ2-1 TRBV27 TGTGCCAGCAGTTTAGGGGCGGGATGGTCTCATGAGCAGTTCTTC CASSLGAGWSHEQFF
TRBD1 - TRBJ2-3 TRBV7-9 TGTGCCAGCAGCTCGCCGGACAGGGGTGGAGGAGATACGCAGTATTTT CASSSPDRGGGDTQYF
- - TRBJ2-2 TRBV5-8 TGTGCCAGCAGCTTTATGCCGGCCGGGGAGCTGTTTTTT CASSFMPAGELFF
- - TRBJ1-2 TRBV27 TGTGCCAGCAGTTTGGGCGGACAGTGGGGCTACACCTTC CASSLGGQWGYTF
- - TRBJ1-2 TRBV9 TGTGCCAGCAGCGCACAACACTCCGGGACGGATTATGGCTACACCTTC CASSAQHSGTDYGYTF
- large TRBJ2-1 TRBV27 TGTGCCAGCAGTTTAGGTGGCAGTAACAATGAGCAGTTCTTC CASSLGGSNNEQFF
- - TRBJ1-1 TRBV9 TGTGCCAGCAGCCCCAACGAGAGGGCGAACACTGAAGCTTTCTTT CASSPNERANTEAFF
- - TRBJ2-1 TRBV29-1 TGCAGCGTCGATGTTGGTAGCTCCTACAATGAGCAGTTCTTC CSVDVGSSYNEQFF
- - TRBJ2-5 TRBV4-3 TGCGCCAGCAGCCAAGATTGGGCTGAGGGCGTCCCCGAGACCCAGTACTTC CASSQDWAEGVPETQYF
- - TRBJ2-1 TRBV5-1 TGCGCCAGCAGCATGGGACTCCCCGGTGAGCAGTTCTTC CASSMGLPGEQFF
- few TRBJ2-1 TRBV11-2 TGTGCCAGCTCCCCCTCCACAGACAATGAGCAGTTCTTC CASSPSTDNEQFF
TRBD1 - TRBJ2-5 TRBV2 TGTGCCAGCAGTACCTGGACAGGGGGCCTAGAGACCCAGTACTTC CASSTWTGGLETQYF
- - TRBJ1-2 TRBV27 TGTGCCAGTTGGACAGAAGATAACTATGGCTACACCTTC CASWTEDNYGYTF
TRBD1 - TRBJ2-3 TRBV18 TGTGCCAGCTCACCCAGACAGGGTGGAGCAGATACGCAGTATTTT CASSPRQGGADTQYF
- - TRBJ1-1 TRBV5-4 TGTGCCAGCAGCCAACTCCCCCGGGTGGGGTTCCCTGAAGCTTTCTTT CASSQLPRVGFPEAFF
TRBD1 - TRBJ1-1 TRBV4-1 TGCGCCAGCAGCCCACTAGTTCAGGGGGAAACTGAAGCTTTCTTT CASSPLVQGETEAFF
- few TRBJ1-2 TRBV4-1 TGCGCCAGCAGCCAAGTGGTCCGTGACCTCTATGGCTACACCTTC CASSQVVRDLYGYTF
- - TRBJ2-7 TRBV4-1 TGCGCCAGCAGCCAAGATTACCTTGCAAGCTCCTACGAGCAGTACTTC CASSQDYLASSYEQYF
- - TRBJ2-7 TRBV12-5 TGTGCTAGTGGTCCCCAGGGGCCGGAAGAGCAGTACTTC CASGPQGPEEQYF
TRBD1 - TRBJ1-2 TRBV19 TGTGCCAGTAGTAGGGACAGGGAAGGGTCTAACTATGGCTACACCTTC CASSRDREGSNYGYTF
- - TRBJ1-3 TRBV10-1 TGCGCCAGCAGTGGTACGAGAAGAAACACCATATATTTT CASSGTRRNTIYF
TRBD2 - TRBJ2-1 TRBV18 TGTGCCAGCTCACCACCGGGACTAGGGCTGTTCTTC CASSPPGLGLFF
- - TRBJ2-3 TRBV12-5 TGTGCTAGTGGTTTGGTGGGATCAGATACGCAGTATTTT CASGLVGSDTQYF
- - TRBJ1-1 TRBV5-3 TGTGCCAGCAGCTTTCCAGGTGACCCTGAAGCTTTCTTT CASSFPGDPEAFF
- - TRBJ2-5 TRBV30 TGTGCCTGGAGTGTACGCCCTATAGAGACCCAGTACTTC CAWSVRPIETQYF
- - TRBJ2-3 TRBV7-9 TGTGCATTACAAGGCCGGGAAGGCACAGATACGCAGTATTTT CALQGREGTDTQYF
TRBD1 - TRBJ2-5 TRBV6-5 TGTGCCAGCAGTTACTCGGGGGACAGCCAAGAGACCCAGTACTTC CASSYSGDSQETQYF
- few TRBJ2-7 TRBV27 TGTGCCAGCAGTCCACGGGGGGTAGGGGGCAACTACGAGCAGTACTTC CASSPRGVGGNYEQYF
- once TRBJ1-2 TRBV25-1 TGTGCCAGCAGTCTCGCCCAAGGGTATGACGGCTACACCTTC CASSLAQGYDGYTF
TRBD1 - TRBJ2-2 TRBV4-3 TGCGCCAGCAGCCAAGGAGGGGACAGGAACACCGGGGAGCTGTTTTTT CASSQGGDRNTGELFF
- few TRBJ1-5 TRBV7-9 TGTGCCAGCAGCATGGACGGTAGCAATCAGCCCCAGCATTTT CASSMDGSNQPQHF
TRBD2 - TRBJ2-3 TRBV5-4 TGTGCCAGCAGCTTACCCGGGGGGGGACGCACAGATACGCAGTATTTT CASSLPGGGRTDTQYF
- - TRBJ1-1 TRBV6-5 TGTGCCAGCAGTTACTCGAGCGCGGGGTTCACTGAAGCTTTCTTT CASSYSSAGFTEAFF
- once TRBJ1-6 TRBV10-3 TGTGCCATCAGTGAGGCGGACTATAATTCACCCCTCCACTTT CAISEADYNSPLHF
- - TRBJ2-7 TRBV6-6 TGTGCCAGCTCCACCGGGGGCTCCTCCTACGAGCAGTACTTC CASSTGGSSYEQYF
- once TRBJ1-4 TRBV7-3 TGTGCCAGCAGCCCATCCGGGGGGGTATCGAGATATGAAAAACTGTTTTTT CASSPSGGVSRYEKLFF
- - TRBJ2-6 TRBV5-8 TGTGCCAGCAGCTTGCAGAATCAGGGGGCCAACGTCCTGACTTTC CASSLQNQGANVLTF
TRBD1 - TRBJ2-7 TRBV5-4 TGTGCCAGCAGCTTGGAACAGGGGGCGAGTGAGCAGTACTTC CASSLEQGASEQYF
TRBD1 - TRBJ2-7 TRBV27 TGTGCCACCCAGGTAGGACAGGGAAACTTCTACGAGCAGTACTTC CATQVGQGNFYEQYF
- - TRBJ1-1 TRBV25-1 TGTGCCAGCGGACTTCCGGGACGGGACACTGAAGCTTTCTTT CASGLPGRDTEAFF
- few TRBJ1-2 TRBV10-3 TGTGCCATCAGTGGAACAGGGTCTAGGGACTATGGCTACACCTTC CAISGTGSRDYGYTF
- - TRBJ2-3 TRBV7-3 - CASSLSSSGGGPQDTQYF
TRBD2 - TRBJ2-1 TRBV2 TGTGCCAGCAGTGGGGGGACTAGCGGGAGGATTAATGAGCAGTTCTTC CASSGGTSGRINEQFF
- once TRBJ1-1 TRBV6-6 TGTGCCAGCAGTTACTCGGAGGGGACCGAAGCTTTCTTT CASSYSEGTEAFF